The T cell receptor (beta chain) under discussion was sequenced for a study of cytomegalovirus exposure and HLA in healthy donors. Study-level findings and limits: Among TCR beta chains, those listed as cytomegalovirus-associated numbered about 160. A later analysis showed TCR association rates differing by HLA locus, peaking at DRB1 and lowest at HLA-C.

Use of 60 Vbeta and 13 Jbeta primers characterized the PCR. The repertoire was sequenced with immunoSEQ multiplex PCR; TCRdb's copy has only in-frame clones and lacks some. The sample holds about 160,000 clones, around three quarters seen once. As for this clone: Its antigen is not identified. Other DNA sequences in this specimen translate into the identical CDR3.

V gave up 5 bases and J gave up 12 bases; unmatched junction bases: 13. The CDR3 is 15 amino acids. Looked up from germline, CDR1 is MNHEY and CDR2 is SVGAGI. This chain joins TRBV6-5 and TRBJ1-4; 9 nucleotides line up with TRBD1. The sequenced material came from PBMCs. This clonotype originated in a man between 40 and 49 years old in good health and CMV-seronegative. CDR3 residues: CASSPRDRVFVELFF. As DNA, the CDR3 is TGTGCCAGCAGTCCTCGGGACAGGGTTTTTGTAGAACTGTTTTTT.